Listed below are T cell receptor beta chains from one sample, sequenced in a study of a mutant IDH1 vaccine in newly diagnosed glioma. No antigens are known for them. Generated by immunoSEQ multiplex PCR, the TCRdb table keeps only in-frame clones and is missing some. The sample lists 60,000 to 100,000 clones, about 85% seen once, with roughly 0.74% in the top ten. The sequenced sample was PBMCs, obtained from a glioma patient whose treatment included an IDH1 peptide vaccine. Every receptor here comes from a woman between 45 and 65 years old with glioma. Both conserved end residues are part of each CDR3. D genes are given only for firm matches. Rows may omit the clone size; those that give it use once, few, many or a size class.

abundance	v_gene	j_gene	d_gene	CDR3aa	CDR3nt
.	TRBV6-5	TRBJ2-3	TRBD2	CASSSRLAGSTDTQYF	TGTGCCAGCAGTTCCCGACTAGCGGGGAGCACAGATACGCAGTATTTT
few	TRBV29-1	TRBJ2-3	.	CSVEQVRDTQYF	TGCAGCGTTGAACAGGTTCGGGATACGCAGTATTTT
.	TRBV9	TRBJ2-5	.	CASSVDPSQETQYF	TGTGCCAGCAGCGTAGACCCCTCTCAAGAGACCCAGTACTTC
.	TRBV10-3	TRBJ1-1	.	CATGTEMNTEAFF	TGTGCCACCGGAACCGAGATGAACACTGAAGCTTTCTTT
once	TRBV2	TRBJ1-6	.	CASSEQGNSYNSPLHF	TGTGCCAGCAGTGAACAGGGGAACTCCTATAATTCACCCCTCCACTTT
.	TRBV5-1	TRBJ2-1	TRBD2	CASRPLASSYNEQFF	TGCGCCAGCCGCCCACTAGCGTCCTCCTACAATGAGCAGTTCTTC
.	TRBV6-5	TRBJ1-2	.	CASSYGSTPSRGYTF	TGTGCCAGCAGTTACGGGTCGACCCCAAGTCGAGGCTACACCTTC
.	TRBV29-1	TRBJ2-7	TRBD1	CSAAGTGGYEQYF	TGCAGCGCGGCAGGGACAGGGGGCTACGAGCAGTACTTC
.	TRBV6-5	TRBJ2-5	TRBD2	CASSLAGEQETQYF	TGTGCCAGCAGTCTAGCGGGAGAGCAAGAGACCCAGTACTTC
.	TRBV27	TRBJ2-3	TRBD1	CASSFSGQGASSTDTQYF	TGTGCCAGCAGCTTCTCCGGACAGGGAGCTTCTAGCACAGATACGCAGTATTTT